This is a list of T cell receptor beta chains from one sample in a study of sequential checkpoint blockade in melanoma. The assay was immunoSEQ multiplex PCR, and TCRdb's table has in-frame clones only and misses some. The sample shows tens of thousands of clones, roughly 76% of them seen only once. The sequenced sample was CD8+ T cells sorted from blood (inferred from file names), obtained from a patient given nivolumab and ipilimumab in sequence. Receptors were obtained from a human donor with melanoma. Each CDR3 is given with its conserved first and last residue. Fields, in order: V gene, CDR3 length, J gene, clone size, D gene, CDR3 protein, CDR3 DNA. A D gene is named only where the DNA matches it firmly. Size values are once, few and many counts, or a class for expanded clones, and some rows have none.

V: TRBV4-3; length: 14; J: TRBJ2-7; size: -; D: -; CDR3: CASSPYGGSYEQYF; DNA: TGCGCCAGCAGCCCTTACGGAGGGAGCTACGAGCAGTACTTC
V: TRBV4-1; length: 13; J: TRBJ1-1; size: -; D: -; CDR3: CASSPPMRTEAFF; DNA: TGCGCCAGCAGCCCACCGATGAGGACTGAAGCTTTCTTT
V: TRBV5-6; length: 13; J: TRBJ2-7; size: few; D: -; CDR3: CASSLGSFGEQYF; DNA: TGTGCCAGCAGCTTAGGGAGTTTCGGAGAGCAGTACTTC
V: TRBV5-6; length: 16; J: TRBJ2-3; size: -; D: TRBD2; CDR3: CASSPRTSGRWYTQYF; DNA: TGTGCCAGCAGCCCCCGGACTAGCGGGAGGTGGTATACGCAGTATTTT
V: TRBV4-3; length: 15; J: TRBJ1-4; size: few; D: TRBD1; CDR3: CASSRGDRYNEKLFF; DNA: TGCGCCAGCAGCCGAGGGGACAGATATAATGAAAAACTGTTTTTT
V: TRBV5-6; length: 15; J: TRBJ2-3; size: -; D: -; CDR3: CANSLEVGLADTQYF; DNA: TGTGCCAACAGCTTGGAGGTGGGGCTGGCAGATACGCAGTATTTT
V: TRBV19; length: 14; J: TRBJ1-2; size: -; D: -; CDR3: CASSPKYAAYGYTF; DNA: TGTGCCAGTAGTCCGAAATATGCGGCCTATGGCTACACCTTC
V: TRBV28; length: 14; J: TRBJ2-7; size: medium-sized; D: -; CDR3: CASSLFDVGGEQYF; DNA: TGTGCCAGCAGTTTATTCGACGTAGGAGGCGAGCAGTACTTC
V: TRBV13; length: 11; J: TRBJ2-7; size: -; D: -; CDR3: CASSLLFRQYF; DNA: TGTGCCAGCAGCTTATTATTCCGGCAGTACTTC
V: TRBV28; length: 16; J: TRBJ1-5; size: large; D: -; CDR3: CASTPGEHLVSAGQHF; DNA: TGTGCCAGCACCCCGGGTGAGCACCTAGTATCAGCGGGCCAGCATTTT
V: TRBV25-1; length: 13; J: TRBJ2-7; size: few; D: -; CDR3: CASSIARGYEQYF; DNA: TGTGCCAGCAGTATCGCGCGGGGATACGAGCAGTACTTC
V: TRBV4-3; length: 13; J: TRBJ2-5; size: -; D: -; CDR3: CASSQDLEETQYF; DNA: TGCGCCAGCAGCCAAGATTTAGAAGAGACCCAGTACTTC
V: TRBV28; length: 14; J: TRBJ2-7; size: -; D: TRBD1; CDR3: CASSFTGGQNEQYF; DNA: TGTGCCAGCAGTTTCACAGGGGGTCAGAACGAGCAGTACTTC
V: TRBV7-9; length: 13; J: TRBJ2-5; size: -; D: -; CDR3: CASSTGLSETQYF; DNA: TGTGCCAGCAGCACCGGACTATCCGAGACCCAGTACTTC
V: TRBV4-3; length: 16; J: TRBJ2-7; size: -; D: TRBD1; CDR3: CASSQDVTGVTSEQYF; DNA: TGCGCCAGCAGCCAAGATGTGACAGGGGTTACTAGCGAGCAGTACTTC
V: TRBV7-9; length: 14; J: TRBJ1-1; size: -; D: TRBD1; CDR3: CASSLVRGFTEAFF; DNA: TGTGCCAGCAGCTTAGTCAGGGGGTTTACTGAAGCTTTCTTT
V: TRBV7-9; length: 15; J: TRBJ1-1; size: -; D: -; CDR3: CASSSLRGRNTEAFF; DNA: TGTGCCAGCTCATCCTTACGGGGTAGGAACACTGAAGCTTTCTTT
V: TRBV5-4; length: 17; J: TRBJ2-7; size: -; D: TRBD1; CDR3: CASSSPRGQGALDEQYF; DNA: TGTGCCAGCAGCTCACCGAGGGGACAGGGGGCTCTGGACGAGCAGTACTTC
V: TRBV4-1; length: 14; J: TRBJ2-7; size: -; D: TRBD2; CDR3: CASSRGLESYEQYF; DNA: TGCGCCAGCAGCCGTGGACTAGAGTCCTACGAGCAGTACTTC
V: TRBV27; length: 13; J: TRBJ2-7; size: -; D: -; CDR3: CASSSGIGYEQYF; DNA: TGTGCCAGCAGTTCAGGGATTGGCTACGAGCAGTACTTC
V: TRBV18; length: 15; J: TRBJ2-1; size: -; D: TRBD2; CDR3: CASSPSGGKDNEQFF; DNA: TGTGCCAGCTCACCTAGCGGGGGGAAGGACAATGAGCAGTTCTTC
V: TRBV19; length: 16; J: TRBJ1-1; size: -; D: TRBD1; CDR3: CASSIRTGGLNTEAFF; DNA: TGTGCCAGTAGTATCCGGACAGGGGGTCTGAACACTGAAGCTTTCTTT
V: TRBV27; length: 14; J: TRBJ2-2; size: -; D: TRBD2; CDR3: CASSSLALTGELFF; DNA: TGTGCCAGCAGTTCACTAGCGCTCACCGGGGAGCTGTTTTTT
V: TRBV7-8; length: 20; J: TRBJ1-6; size: once; D: -; CDR3: CASSLNPPSGESSYNSPLHF; DNA: TGTGCCAGCAGCTTAAATCCCCCCAGTGGGGAGAGCTCCTATAATTCACCCCTCCACTTT
V: TRBV28; length: 16; J: TRBJ1-6; size: -; D: -; CDR3: CASSLFLGAAERTLHF; DNA: TGTGCCAGCAGTTTATTCCTTGGGGCGGCGGAAAGAACCCTCCACTTT
V: TRBV7-6; length: 16; J: TRBJ2-2; size: -; D: -; CDR3: CASSRSGGGASGELFF; DNA: TGTGCCAGCAGCCGGAGTGGAGGGGGCGCGTCCGGGGAGCTGTTTTTT
V: TRBV6-6; length: 15; J: TRBJ2-5; size: -; D: TRBD1; CDR3: CASSYTDRETETQYF; DNA: TGTGCCAGCAGTTACACGGACAGGGAGACAGAGACCCAGTACTTC
V: TRBV27; length: 14; J: TRBJ2-7; size: -; D: TRBD1; CDR3: CASSLQGASYEQYF; DNA: TGTGCCAGCAGTTTACAGGGGGCGTCCTACGAGCAGTACTTC
V: TRBV4-1; length: 14; J: TRBJ1-1; size: few; D: -; CDR3: CASSHGWRNTEAFF; DNA: TGCGCCAGCAGCCACGGATGGAGGAACACTGAAGCTTTCTTT
V: TRBV7-9; length: 18; J: TRBJ2-3; size: -; D: TRBD2; CDR3: CASSSKFIAGHSTDTQYF; DNA: TGTGCCAGCAGCTCTAAATTCATAGCGGGGCATAGCACAGATACGCAGTATTTT
V: TRBV7-2; length: 12; J: TRBJ2-1; size: -; D: -; CDR3: CASRLPYNEQFF; DNA: TGTGCCAGCAGACTCCCCTATAATGAGCAGTTCTTC
V: TRBV15; length: 13; J: TRBJ2-2; size: -; D: -; CDR3: CATSRFRGGELFF; DNA: TGTGCCACCAGCAGATTTCGGGGCGGGGAGCTGTTTTTT
V: TRBV25-1; length: 15; J: TRBJ2-5; size: -; D: -; CDR3: CASSDSRQNEETQYF; DNA: TGTGCCAGCAGTGATTCGCGCCAAAACGAAGAGACCCAGTACTTC
V: TRBV7-9; length: 12; J: TRBJ2-7; size: -; D: -; CDR3: CASSFRGGEQYF; DNA: TGTGCCAGCAGCTTTAGGGGAGGCGAGCAGTACTTC
V: TRBV28; length: 16; J: TRBJ2-1; size: -; D: TRBD1; CDR3: CASSLRGPHSYNEQFF; DNA: TGTGCCAGCAGTTTAAGGGGGCCCCACTCCTACAATGAGCAGTTCTTC
V: TRBV11-2; length: 13; J: TRBJ2-1; size: -; D: -; CDR3: CASSLVGIHEQFF; DNA: TGTGCCAGCAGCTTAGTCGGGATTCATGAGCAGTTCTTC
V: TRBV6-5; length: 14; J: TRBJ1-5; size: few; D: -; CDR3: CASSYRHGGQPQHF; DNA: TGTGCCAGCAGTTACCGTCACGGGGGGCAGCCCCAGCATTTT
V: TRBV6-6; length: 16; J: TRBJ2-2; size: once; D: TRBD1; CDR3: CASTETGTAVTGELFF; DNA: TGTGCCAGCACCGAAACCGGGACAGCCGTGACCGGGGAGCTGTTTTTT
V: TRBV5-6; length: 15; J: TRBJ2-7; size: -; D: TRBD1; CDR3: CASSLGGQGAYEQYF; DNA: TGTGCCAGCAGCTTAGGAGGCCAGGGGGCGTACGAGCAGTACTTC
V: TRBV4-1; length: 15; J: TRBJ2-1; size: -; D: TRBD2; CDR3: CASSSGSSGGVEQFF; DNA: TGCGCCAGCAGCTCGGGCTCGAGTGGGGGGGTTGAGCAGTTCTTC
V: TRBV23-1; length: 12; J: TRBJ2-7; size: once; D: TRBD2; CDR3: CATRGSSYEQYF; DNA: TGCGCCACCCGCGGGAGCTCCTACGAGCAGTACTTC
V: TRBV25-1; length: 13; J: TRBJ1-4; size: -; D: -; CDR3: CASIGGFHEKLFF; DNA: TGTGCCAGCATCGGGGGTTTTCACGAAAAACTGTTTTTT
V: TRBV6-5; length: 14; J: TRBJ1-1; size: -; D: -; CDR3: CASSYSFTSTEAFF; DNA: TGTGCCAGCAGTTACTCTTTTACTTCGACTGAAGCTTTCTTT
V: TRBV6-6; length: 14; J: TRBJ2-7; size: -; D: TRBD1; CDR3: CASSARDRIYEQYF; DNA: TGTGCCAGCAGCGCCAGGGACAGAATCTACGAGCAGTACTTC
V: TRBV6-4; length: 13; J: TRBJ2-3; size: -; D: -; CDR3: CASSEAGTDTQYF; DNA: TGTGCCAGCAGTGAAGCGGGCACAGATACGCAGTATTTT
V: TRBV7-2; length: 13; J: TRBJ2-7; size: -; D: -; CDR3: CASSLIGTYEQYF; DNA: TGTGCCAGCAGCTTAATCGGGACCTACGAGCAGTACTTC
V: TRBV27; length: 13; J: TRBJ1-1; size: -; D: -; CDR3: CASSMVGSTEAFF; DNA: TGTGCCAGCAGTATGGTAGGGAGCACTGAAGCTTTCTTT
V: TRBV14; length: 15; J: TRBJ1-1; size: -; D: TRBD1; CDR3: CASSPNRGFNTEAFF; DNA: TGTGCCAGCAGCCCAAACAGGGGTTTCAACACTGAAGCTTTCTTT
V: TRBV27; length: 17; J: TRBJ2-3; size: -; D: -; CDR3: CASSSLHRRHGTDTQYF; DNA: TGTGCCAGCAGTTCTCTCCACAGGCGGCACGGGACAGATACGCAGTATTTT
V: TRBV10-1; length: 16; J: TRBJ2-1; size: -; D: TRBD2; CDR3: CASSDTSGPFLDEQFF; DNA: TGCGCCAGCAGTGATACTAGCGGGCCGTTCTTAGATGAGCAGTTCTTC
V: TRBV7-2; length: 16; J: TRBJ1-5; size: -; D: TRBD1; CDR3: CASSLEGQGENQPQHF; DNA: TGTGCCAGCAGCTTAGAAGGGCAGGGGGAGAATCAGCCCCAGCATTTT
V: TRBV18; length: 17; J: TRBJ1-3; size: -; D: TRBD1; CDR3: CASSPPGTGSKGNTIYF; DNA: TGTGCCAGCTCACCACCTGGGACAGGGTCGAAAGGAAACACCATATATTTT
V: TRBV7-9; length: 15; J: TRBJ2-3; size: -; D: TRBD1; CDR3: CASSHRDRGTDTQYF; DNA: TGTGCCAGCAGCCATCGGGACAGGGGCACAGATACGCAGTATTTT
V: TRBV7-9; length: 16; J: TRBJ2-7; size: -; D: TRBD1; CDR3: CASSLALGTDSYEQYF; DNA: TGTGCCAGCAGCTTAGCCCTCGGGACAGACTCCTACGAGCAGTACTTC